One sample yielded the 25 T cell receptor beta chains listed below, sequenced in a study of blood T cell repertoires in COVID-19. Using immunoSEQ multiplex PCR, the repertoire was profiled, and TCRdb retains in-frame clones only, with some absent. The sample has a few hundred thousand clones, 75% to 90% seen once. The sequenced sample consisted of peripheral blood. Receptor source: a woman between 18 and 29 years old with acute or convalescent COVID-19.

The V gene is TRBV6-5, the J gene TRBJ2-3; 8 positions match TRBD1. The CDR3 spans 14 residues. Trimming removed 10 bases from V and 0 bases from J; junction bases left unmatched: 6. Germline V gene data show CDR1 as MNHEY and CDR2 as SVGAGI. The CDR3 loop is CATMDRVSTDTQYF. The CDR3 nucleotides read TGTGCCACCATGGACAGGGTCAGCACAGATACGCAGTATTTT.

J is TRBJ1-3 and V is TRBV5-1; D is possibly TRBD1 (6 bases). V was cut by 0 bases and J by 9 bases, with 10 bases left in between. CDR1 and CDR2 from the germline V gene are SGHRS and YFSETQ. CDR3 length: 13 amino acids. The CDR3 bases are TGCGCCAGCAGCTTGGACAGGGCGGGCACCATATATTTT. This codes for CASSLDRAGTIYF.

This chain connects TRBV6-5 to TRBJ2-7, with D possibly being TRBD2 (5 bases). The CDR3 is 13 residues long. The germline CDR1 and CDR2 sequences are MNHEY and SVGAGI. The germline V and J ends were trimmed by 11 bases and 2 bases, with 16 bases remaining between them. For the CDR3, the DNA is TGTGCCTCGACCCCTGGAGGAACCTACGAGCAGTACTTC. Translation: CASTPGGTYEQYF.

V is TRBV4-2 and J is TRBJ1-3; D gene unclear. This CDR3 is 15 amino acids long. CDR1 is LGHNA and CDR2 is YNFKEQ in the germline V gene. Trimming stripped 0 bases from V and 1 base from J, with 7 bases between. This chain's CDR3 is CASSQDTDSGNTIYF. The CDR3 DNA sequence: TGTGCCAGCAGCCAAGACACAGATTCTGGAAACACCATATATTTT.

This chain links TRBV5-1 with TRBJ2-7; D uncertain. Germline CDR1 reads SGHRS; CDR2 reads YFSETQ. The length of the CDR3 is 14 residues. Trimming left V 5 bases short and J 3 bases short, with 15 bases between. The CDR3 DNA follows: TGCGCCAGCAGTTACGACGGTCGGGTCTACGAGCAGTACTTC. It encodes CASSYDGRVYEQYF.

The rearrangement links TRBV9 to TRBJ1-1; D not resolved. Germline V CDR1 and CDR2: SGDLS, YYNGEE. The CDR3 runs to 14 residues. The V gene lost 7 bases and the J gene lost 5 bases, with 18 bases spanning the gap. DNA of the CDR3: TGTGCCAGCTCCCGAACACCCGCGGGGACTGAAGCTTTCTTT. This encodes CASSRTPAGTEAFF.

Here the CDR3 DNA reads TGTGCCAGCACGGGGACTAGCGGTTCATCCTACGAGCAGTACTTC. Translation gives CASTGTSGSSYEQYF. This chain joins TRBV27 and TRBJ2-7, with TRBD2 identical over 11 bases. CDR3 length equals 15 residues. V trimming: 7 bases; J trimming: 1 base; junction bases outside the gene matches: 6. Germline CDR1 reads MNHEY; CDR2 reads SMNVEV (reference sequence).

The CDR3: CASSRLTGVEKLFF. Written as DNA, the CDR3 is TGTGCCAGCAGTCGCCTGACAGGGGTTGAAAAACTGTTTTTT. The rearrangement uses TRBV28 and TRBJ1-4; TRBD1 matches at 8 bases. There are 14 residues in the CDR3. The V and J ends lost 5 bases and 7 bases, in that order; junction bases with no gene match: 6. Germline V gives CDR1 MDHEN, CDR2 SYDVKM.

V usage is TRBV3-1 (or the pseudogene TRBV3-2) and J usage is TRBJ1-5; tentative D call: TRBD1 (6 bases). The germline V gene encodes CDR1 LGHDT and CDR2 YNNKEL (reference sequence). V was clipped by 0 bases and J by 3 bases, with 15 bases between them. The CDR3 is made up of 17 amino acids. The CDR3 protein is CASSQEGMDSINQPQHF. The DNA for the CDR3 is TGTGCCAGCAGCCAAGAGGGTATGGACAGTATCAATCAGCCCCAGCATTTT.

The genes are TRBV5-1 and TRBJ1-6, with a tentative D call TRBD1 (6 bases). Germline CDR1 reads SGHRS; CDR2 reads YFSETQ. V was trimmed by 1 base and J by 0 bases, leaving 14 bases between them. The CDR3 has 18 residues. The CDR3 sequence: CASSLFGTQLSYNSPLHF. The CDR3 DNA reads TGCGCCAGCAGCTTGTTCGGGACACAACTCTCCTATAATTCACCCCTCCACTTT.

The chain employs TRBV7-6 and TRBJ1-3; D perhaps matches TRBD1 (5 bases). Trimming removed 6 bases at V and 0 bases at J, with 9 bases between. The CDR3 is 14 residues long. Germline CDR1 and CDR2: SGHVS and FNYEAQ. CDR3 bases: TGTGCCAGCAGGCAGGGTCCCTCTGGAAACACCATATATTTT. This gives the protein CASRQGPSGNTIYF. Variable domain in full (rest from reference TRBV7-6 and TRBJ1-3): GAGVSQSPRYKVTKRGQDVALRCDPISGHVSLYWYRQALGQGPEFLTYFNYEAQQDKSGLPNDRFSAERPEGSISTLTIQRTEQRDSAMYRCASRQGPSGNTIYFGEGSWLTVV.

The genes are TRBV27 and TRBJ1-6, with D hard to call. The germline CDR1 and CDR2 sequences are MNHEY and SMNVEV (reference sequence). The V gene lost 5 bases and the J gene lost 4 bases, with 12 bases spanning the gap. The CDR3 contains 15 residues. The CDR3 coding sequence is TGTGCCAGCAGTCCCCTGGGCAGGTATAATTCACCCCTCCACTTT. Translating it yields CASSPLGRYNSPLHF.

The V call is TRBV7-4, the J call TRBJ2-3; 13 bases match TRBD2. The length of the CDR3 is 16 residues. Germline CDR1 reads SGHVT; CDR2 reads SQSDAQ. The V and J ends lost 4 bases and 5 bases, in that order; junction bases with no gene match: 6. CDR3 sequence reads: CASSSGLAGRVDTQYF. The DNA of the CDR3 is TGTGCCAGCAGCTCGGGACTAGCGGGGAGGGTAGATACGCAGTATTTT.

The CDR3 DNA reads TGCGCCAGCAGCCATTACCCCGGACAAATTAAGGTTGGTGAGCAGTTCTTC. This sequence encodes CASSHYPGQIKVGEQFF. The chain joins TRBV4-1 to TRBJ2-1; tentatively, D is TRBD1 (5 bases). The V end was cut by 3 bases, the J end by 9 bases, with 24 bases between. The germline V gene encodes CDR1 MGHRA and CDR2 YSYEKL. The CDR3 runs 17 residues.

The V and J genes are TRBV28 and TRBJ2-7; 13 positions agree with TRBD2. The CDR3 totals 16 residues. The germline gives CDR1 MDHEN, CDR2 SYDVKM. The V segment lost 6 bases and the J segment 6 bases; nucleotides outside the gene matches: 11. The CDR3 DNA reads as TGTGCCAGCAGCCGTGGACTAGCGGGAGAGCGGAGCGAGCAGTACTTC. Translated, it gives CASSRGLAGERSEQYF.

This clone appeared a few times. Different DNA sequences within this sample yield the same CDR3. This chain joins TRBV27 and TRBJ2-3; D is possibly TRBD1 (7 bases). V was cut by 3 bases and J by 2 bases, with 12 bases left in between. CDR1 is MNHEY, CDR2 SMNVEV, per germline (reference sequence). This CDR3 spans 15 amino acids. Here the CDR3 DNA reads TGTGCCAGCAGTTTCCAGGGGGGCTCCACAGATACGCAGTATTTT. It yields the protein CASSFQGGSTDTQYF.

Here the CDR3 reads CASSLPGQINSPLHF. DNA for the CDR3: TGTGCCAGCAGCCTACCGGGACAGATAAATTCACCCCTCCACTTT. The V gene is TRBV3-1 (or the pseudogene TRBV3-2), the J gene TRBJ1-6; TRBD1 matches 7 bases. Germline CDR1 is LGHDT and CDR2 is YNNKEL (reference sequence). V lost 4 bases, J lost 7 bases, and 7 bases stayed unmatched. This CDR3 is built from 15 residues.

The chain couples TRBV6-5 to TRBJ1-5; maybe TRBD1 (6 bases). CDR1 is MNHEY and CDR2 is SVGAGI in the germline V gene. The CDR3 loop spans 14 amino acids. The V gene lost 10 bases and the J gene lost 0 bases, with 13 bases spanning the gap. In nucleotides, the CDR3 is TGTGCCACTCGGACAGTGGATAGCAATCAGCCCCAGCATTTT. This gives the protein CATRTVDSNQPQHF.

For this clone: Other DNA sequences of this sample code for an identical CDR3. The chain is built from TRBV4-2 and TRBJ1-5; D remains ambiguous. There are 13 residues in the CDR3. The V end was cut by 0 bases, the J end by 6 bases, with 6 bases between. CDR1 is LGHNA, CDR2 YNFKEQ, per germline. The CDR3 spells CASSQDGGQPQHF. The CDR3 bases are TGTGCCAGCAGCCAAGACGGAGGTCAGCCCCAGCATTTT.

The genes are TRBV19 and TRBJ2-2, with 11 bases lining up with TRBD1. The germline V gene encodes CDR1 LNHDA and CDR2 SQIVND (reference sequence). J gave up 2 bases and V 5 bases, and 4 bases lay outside the gene matches. This CDR3 contains 16 residues. CDR3 DNA sequence: TGTGCCAGTAGTGGGTGGACAGGGGGCAACACCGGGGAGCTGTTTTTT. This codes for CASSGWTGGNTGELFF.

The chain employs TRBV24-1 and TRBJ2-1; TRBD1 might be the D (5 bases). From germline, CDR1 is KGHDR and CDR2 SFDVKD. The V gene lost 7 bases and the J gene lost 8 bases, with 20 bases spanning the gap. This CDR3 has 15 residues. DNA for the CDR3: TGTGCCACCAGCCCTCGACAGAAAGATGGATATGAGCAGTTCTTC. Translating it yields CATSPRQKDGYEQFF.

The rearrangement joins TRBV6-4 to TRBJ2-2; D may be TRBD2 (5 bases). V lost 8 bases to trimming and J lost 7 bases, with 17 bases between them. CDR3 length: 14 amino acids. The germline CDR1 and CDR2 sequences are MRHNA and SNTAGT. The CDR3 DNA reads TGTGCCAGCTCCCTGGACTCCCGGTTCGGGGAGCTGTTTTTT. Protein: CASSLDSRFGELFF.

V gene TRBV12-3 or TRBV12-4 combines with J gene TRBJ1-2; 7 bases match TRBD1. This CDR3 has 13 residues. The J segment lost 3 bases and the V segment lost 5 bases, leaving 3 bases of the junction unmatched. The CDR3 here is CASSTGEHYGYTF. DNA of the CDR3: TGTGCCAGCAGTACAGGGGAGCACTATGGCTACACCTTC.

The V and J genes are TRBV7-2 and TRBJ1-4, with unresolved D. The CDR3 length is 16 residues. Trimming pared 1 base from V and 0 bases from J, leaving 9 bases between. The germline V gene encodes CDR1 SGHTA and CDR2 FQGNSA. The CDR3 DNA sequence: TGTGCCAGCAGCTTAGGCCCCCGCGCAACTAATGAAAAACTGTTTTTT. This codes for CASSLGPRATNEKLFF.

The chain uses TRBV27 and TRBJ1-1, with TRBD1 identical over 10 bases. Germline trimming cut 5 bases from V and 3 bases from J; bases unmatched to any gene: 6. CDR1 is MNHEY and CDR2 is SMNVEV in the germline V gene (reference sequence). The CDR3 length is 15 residues. CDR3 sequence reads: CASSATGTGDTEAFF. The CDR3 coding sequence is TGTGCCAGCAGTGCAACCGGGACAGGGGACACTGAAGCTTTCTTT.